This TCR beta chain was documented in a study of cytomegalovirus exposure and HLA in healthy donors. Study conclusions and caveats: It was shown in a later analysis that HLA-associated TCR beta chains were more clonally expanded than other, equally common chains.

Germline CDR1 reads SQVTM; CDR2 reads ANQGSEA. Trimming stripped 3 bases from V and 7 bases from J, with 12 bases between. CDR3 length: 12 residues. This clone was counted a single time. What it binds is not known. PCR involved 60 Vbeta and 13 Jbeta primers. Per the study methods: As a later analysis found, there were 80 million or so unique TCR beta chains, of which some 9.9 million were shared. The protocol was immunoSEQ multiplex PCR, while the TCRdb copy is restricted to in-frame clones and leaves out a portion. V and J calls and clone size are given by that table; D and trimming were obtained from the DNA. The sample yields roughly 180,000 clones, 75% to 85% seen once.

Sequenced: PBMCs. The TCR was taken from a girl aged 5 to 17 in good health and CMV-seropositive. V usage is TRBV29-1 and J usage is TRBJ1-2; D is unresolved. This CDR3 is CSVDGGLSGYTF. In DNA, the CDR3 is TGCAGCGTTGATGGAGGGCTTTCTGGCTACACCTTC.